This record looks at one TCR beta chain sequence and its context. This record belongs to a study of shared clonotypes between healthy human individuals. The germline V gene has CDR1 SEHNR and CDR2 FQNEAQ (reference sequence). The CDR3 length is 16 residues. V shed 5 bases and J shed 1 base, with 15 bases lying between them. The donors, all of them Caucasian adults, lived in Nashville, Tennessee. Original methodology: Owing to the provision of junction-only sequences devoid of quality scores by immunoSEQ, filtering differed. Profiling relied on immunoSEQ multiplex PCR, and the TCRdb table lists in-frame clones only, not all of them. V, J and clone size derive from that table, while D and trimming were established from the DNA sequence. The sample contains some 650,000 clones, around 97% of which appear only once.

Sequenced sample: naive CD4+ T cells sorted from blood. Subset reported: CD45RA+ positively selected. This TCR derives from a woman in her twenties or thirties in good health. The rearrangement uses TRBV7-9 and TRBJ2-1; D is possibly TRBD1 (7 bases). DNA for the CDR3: TGTGCCAGCAGCCCTAGGAGGGACAGTTCCTACAATGAGCAGTTCTTC. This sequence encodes CASSPRRDSSYNEQFF.